One and the same sample provided the 11 T cell receptor beta chains below, sequenced in a study of CD8 T cells in Susac syndrome. Reverse transcription of roughly 0.5 to 1 ug RNA used random hexamers. TCRdb recomputed calls from the immunoSEQ multiplex PCR reads with MiXCR, one row per CDR3 protein. The sample carries 100,000 to 150,000 distinct CDR3 sequences, about 95% recorded once. Sequencing input: CD4+ T cells from PBMCs. Source of these receptors: a human donor with multiple sclerosis.

The V and J genes are TRBV12-3 or TRBV12-4 and TRBJ1-1, with unresolved D. The CDR3 consists of 13 residues. Deletions cut 4 bases from V and 3 bases from J, with 9 bases between. This chain's CDR3 is CASSWGRHTEAFF. The DNA for the CDR3 is TGTGCCAGCAGTTGGGGTCGGCACACTGAAGCTTTCTTT.

J is TRBJ2-5 and V is TRBV2, with D unresolved. Germline assignment: CDR1 SNHLY and CDR2 FYNNEI. This CDR3 spans 13 amino acids. Trimming pared 4 bases from V and 4 bases from J, leaving 10 bases between. The CDR3 here is CASSGWLGETQYF. CDR3 nucleotides: TGTGCCAGCAGTGGATGGCTGGGAGAGACCCAGTACTTC. Drawing the rest from reference TRBV2 and TRBJ2-5, the complete variable domain is EPEVTQTPSHQVTQMGQEVILRCVPISNHLYFYWYRQILGQKVEFLVSFYNNEISEKSEIFDDQFSVERPDGSNFTLKIRSTKLEDSAMYFCASSGWLGETQYFGPGTRLLVL.

CDR3 in amino acids: CSVTERGEQFF. The CDR3 nucleotides are TGCAGCGTTACCGAGCGGGGTGAGCAGTTCTTC. The genes are TRBV29-1 and TRBJ2-1, with 7 bases that match TRBD2. The germline CDR1 and CDR2 sequences are SQVTM and ANQGSEA. The J segment lost 9 bases and the V segment lost 5 bases, leaving 4 bases of the junction unmatched. The CDR3 totals 11 residues.

V usage is TRBV3-1 and J usage is TRBJ1-5; D not certain. The CDR3 has 14 residues. Trimming stripped 0 bases from V and 2 bases from J, with 5 bases between. Germline CDR1 is LGHDT and CDR2 is YNNKEL (reference sequence). The CDR3 sequence is CASSQEHGNQPQHF. For the CDR3, the DNA is TGTGCCAGCAGCCAAGAACATGGCAATCAGCCCCAGCATTTT.

The rearrangement joins TRBV19 to TRBJ1-2, with D hard to call. The germline V and J ends were trimmed by 4 bases and 8 bases, with 14 bases remaining between them. The CDR3 has 13 residues. Germline-derived CDR1 and CDR2 are LNHDA and SQIVND (reference sequence). CDR3 protein: CASSRVPPFGYTF. In nucleotides, the CDR3 is TGTGCCAGTAGTAGGGTCCCTCCTTTCGGCTACACCTTC.

This clonotype was found once. The gene calls are TRBV7-2 and TRBJ2-2; D is perhaps TRBD1 (5 bases). CDR3 length: 15 amino acids. The germline V gene encodes CDR1 SGHTA and CDR2 FQGNSA. Between the trimmed V and J ends, which lost 5 bases and 5 bases, there was a span of 15 bases. CDR3 sequence (DNA): TGTGCCAGCAGCCCGCAGCAGGCAGGGACCGGGGAGCTGTTTTTT. Amino acid sequence: CASSPQQAGTGELFF.

The genes are TRBV28 and TRBJ1-2, with 7 bases that match TRBD1. CDR3 length: 14 residues. V was clipped by 7 bases and J by 8 bases; unmatched bases: 13. Germline loops: CDR1 MDHEN, CDR2 SYDVKM. CDR3 DNA sequence: TGTGCCAGCACCTCACCGGCAGGGGGAGGGGGCTACACCTTC. The encoded protein is CASTSPAGGGGYTF.

The chain is built from TRBV12-3 or TRBV12-4 and TRBJ1-3, with D tentatively TRBD1 (5 bases). V lost 7 bases to trimming and J lost 2 bases, with 18 bases between them. CDR3 length: 16 amino acids. The CDR3 region is CASTGPRVYPGNTIYF. The CDR3, as DNA: TGTGCCAGCACGGGACCCAGGGTTTACCCTGGAAACACCATATATTTT.

The chain links TRBV14 to TRBJ2-1, with D possibly TRBD2 on 6 matching bases. The length of the CDR3 is 13 residues. The V gene lost 4 bases and the J gene lost 10 bases, with 14 bases spanning the gap. The germline gives CDR1 SGHDN, CDR2 FVKESK. CDR3 nucleotides: TGTGCCAGCAGCCCCTGGGGTCTAGCGGAGCAGTTCTTC. The encoded protein is CASSPWGLAEQFF.

The chain links TRBV25-1 to TRBJ1-2; perhaps TRBD1 as D (6 bases). Germline CDR1 MGHDK, CDR2 SYGVNS. The CDR3 runs to 12 residues. V lost 11 bases, J lost 0 bases, and 10 bases lay in between. Written as DNA, the CDR3 is TGTGCCGCGGAGGGGGCTAACTATGGCTACACCTTC. Protein sequence: CAAEGANYGYTF.

The chain employs TRBV2 and TRBJ2-5, with D possibly being TRBD2 (6 bases). V was clipped by 6 bases and J by 5 bases, with 19 bases between them. The germline gives CDR1 SNHLY, CDR2 FYNNEI. This CDR3 has 15 residues. DNA of the CDR3: TGTGCCAGCAGCGCGATAGGAGGGGTATTCGAGACCCAGTACTTC. It codes for CASSAIGGVFETQYF.